This T cell receptor (beta chain) was found in a study of long-term antiretroviral therapy in people with HIV. Study results and limitations: The study found narrower CDR3 length ranges in HIV repertoires than in controls. Investigators report no available data on ART adherence, viral resistance or therapy changes. With ART, diversity went up but was still lower than in transplant donor controls.

Treatment of all HIV participants took place in the United States. Running of the v3.0 immunoSEQ assay took place at survey level. Profiling relied on immunoSEQ multiplex PCR, and the TCRdb table lists in-frame clones only, not all of them. The sample consists of roughly 28,000 clones, over 75% of them appearing once. As for this clone: Antigen unknown.

V was pared by 7 bases and J by 2 bases, with 4 bases of the junction left unmatched. CDR3 size: 13 residues. Germline V lookup: CDR1 SQVTM, CDR2 ANQGSEA. This sequence joins TRBV29-1 and TRBJ1-2; 10 nucleotides match TRBD1. This receptor was identified in a man between 18 and 35 years old with HIV. This specimen was unsorted PBMCs, taken 1.5 years before starting antiretroviral therapy. In nucleotides, the CDR3 is TGCAGCGCGGGGGACAGGGGAAACTATGGCTACACCTTC. It encodes CSAGDRGNYGYTF.